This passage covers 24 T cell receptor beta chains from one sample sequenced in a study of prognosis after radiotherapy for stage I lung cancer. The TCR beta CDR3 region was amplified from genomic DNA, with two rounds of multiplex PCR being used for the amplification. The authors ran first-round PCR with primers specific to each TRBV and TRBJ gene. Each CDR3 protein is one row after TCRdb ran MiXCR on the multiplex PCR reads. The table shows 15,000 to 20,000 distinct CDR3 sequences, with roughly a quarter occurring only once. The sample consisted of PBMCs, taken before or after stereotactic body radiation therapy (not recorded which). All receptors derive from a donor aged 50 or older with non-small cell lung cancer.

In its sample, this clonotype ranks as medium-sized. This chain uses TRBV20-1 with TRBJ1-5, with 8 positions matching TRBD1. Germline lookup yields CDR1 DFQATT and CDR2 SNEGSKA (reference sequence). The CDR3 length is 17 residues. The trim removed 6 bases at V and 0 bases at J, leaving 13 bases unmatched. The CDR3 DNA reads TGCAGTGCCATGGACAGGGTGAGGGCCTATAGCAATCAGCCCCAGCATTTT. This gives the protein CSAMDRVRAYSNQPQHF.

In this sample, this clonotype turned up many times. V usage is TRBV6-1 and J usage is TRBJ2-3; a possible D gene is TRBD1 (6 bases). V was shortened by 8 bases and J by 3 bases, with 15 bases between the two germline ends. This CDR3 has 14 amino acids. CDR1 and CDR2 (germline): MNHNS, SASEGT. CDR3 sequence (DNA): TGTGCCAGCGAATTCCGGGACATAACAGATACGCAGTATTTT. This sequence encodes CASEFRDITDTQYF.

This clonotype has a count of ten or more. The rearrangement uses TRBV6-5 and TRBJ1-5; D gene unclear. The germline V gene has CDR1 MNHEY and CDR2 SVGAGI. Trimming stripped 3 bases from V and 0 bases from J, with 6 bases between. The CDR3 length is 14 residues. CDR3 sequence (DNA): TGTGCCAGCAGTTATGTACCTAGCAATCAGCCCCAGCATTTT. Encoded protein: CASSYVPSNQPQHF.

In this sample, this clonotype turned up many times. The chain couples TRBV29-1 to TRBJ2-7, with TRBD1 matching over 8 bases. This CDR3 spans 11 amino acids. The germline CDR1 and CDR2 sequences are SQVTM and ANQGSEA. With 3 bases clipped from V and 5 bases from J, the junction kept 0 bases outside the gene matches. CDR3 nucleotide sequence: TGCAGCGTTGAGGACAGGGACGAGCAGTACTTC. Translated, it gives CSVEDRDEQYF.

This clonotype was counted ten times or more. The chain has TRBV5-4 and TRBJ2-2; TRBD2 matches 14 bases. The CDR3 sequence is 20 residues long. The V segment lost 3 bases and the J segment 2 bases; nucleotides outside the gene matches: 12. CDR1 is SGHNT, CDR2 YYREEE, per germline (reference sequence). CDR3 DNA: TGTGCCAGCAGCTCCGGGCTGGGACTAGCGGGGGTTACAAACACCGGGGAGCTGTTTTTT. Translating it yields CASSSGLGLAGVTNTGELFF.

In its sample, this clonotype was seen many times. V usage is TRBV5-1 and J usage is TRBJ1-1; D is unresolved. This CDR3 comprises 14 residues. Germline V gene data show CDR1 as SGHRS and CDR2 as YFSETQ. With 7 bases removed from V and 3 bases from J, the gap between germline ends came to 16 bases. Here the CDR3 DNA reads TGCGCCAGCGGTGAACCCGGACTAGACACTGAAGCTTTCTTT. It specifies CASGEPGLDTEAFF. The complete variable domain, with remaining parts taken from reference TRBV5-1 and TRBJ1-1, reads KAGVTQTPRYLIKTRGQQVTLSCSPISGHRSVSWYQQTPGQGLQFLFEYFSETQRNKGNFPGRFSGRQFSNSRSEMNVSTLELGDSALYLCASGEPGLDTEAFFGQGTRLTVV.

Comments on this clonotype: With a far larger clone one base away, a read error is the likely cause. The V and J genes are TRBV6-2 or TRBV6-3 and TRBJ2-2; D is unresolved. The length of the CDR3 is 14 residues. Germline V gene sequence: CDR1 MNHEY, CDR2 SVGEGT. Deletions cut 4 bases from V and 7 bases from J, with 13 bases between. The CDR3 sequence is CASSLWRRNGELFF. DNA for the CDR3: TGTGCCAGCAGTTTGTGGAGACGCAACGGGGAGCTGTTTTTT.

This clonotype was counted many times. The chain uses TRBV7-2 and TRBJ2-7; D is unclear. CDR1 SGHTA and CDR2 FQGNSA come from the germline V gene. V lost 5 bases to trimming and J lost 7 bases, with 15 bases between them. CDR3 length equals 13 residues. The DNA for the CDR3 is TGTGCCAGCAGCCCAACCGCCCGAGAGGAGCAGTACTTC. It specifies CASSPTAREEQYF.

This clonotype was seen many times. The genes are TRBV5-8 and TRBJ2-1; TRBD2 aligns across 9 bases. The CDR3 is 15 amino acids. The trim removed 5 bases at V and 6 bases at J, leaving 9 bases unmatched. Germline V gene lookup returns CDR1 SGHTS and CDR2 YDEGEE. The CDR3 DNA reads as TGTGCCAGCAGGTTAGCGGGAGATAGAACCAATGAGCAGTTCTTC. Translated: CASRLAGDRTNEQFF. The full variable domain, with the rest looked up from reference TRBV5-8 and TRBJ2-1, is EAGVTQSPTHLIKTRGQQATLRCSPISGHTSVYWYQQALGLGLQFLLWYDEGEERNRGNFPPRFSGRQFPNYSSELNVNALELEDSALYLCASRLAGDRTNEQFFGPGTRLTVL.

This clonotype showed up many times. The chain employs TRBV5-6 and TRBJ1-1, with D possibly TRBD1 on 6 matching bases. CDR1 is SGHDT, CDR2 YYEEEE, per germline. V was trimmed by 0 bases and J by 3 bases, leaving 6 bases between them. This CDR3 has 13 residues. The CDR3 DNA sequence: TGTGCCAGCAGCTTGGACAGGGACACTGAAGCTTTCTTT. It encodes CASSLDRDTEAFF.

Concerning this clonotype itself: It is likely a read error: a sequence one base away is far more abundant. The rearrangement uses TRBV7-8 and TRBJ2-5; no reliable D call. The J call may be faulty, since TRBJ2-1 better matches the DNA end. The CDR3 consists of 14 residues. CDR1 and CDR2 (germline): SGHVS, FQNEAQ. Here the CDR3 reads CASSLRSSYNGQFF. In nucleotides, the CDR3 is TGTGCCAGCAGCTTGAGGAGCTCCTACAATGGGCAGTTCTTC.

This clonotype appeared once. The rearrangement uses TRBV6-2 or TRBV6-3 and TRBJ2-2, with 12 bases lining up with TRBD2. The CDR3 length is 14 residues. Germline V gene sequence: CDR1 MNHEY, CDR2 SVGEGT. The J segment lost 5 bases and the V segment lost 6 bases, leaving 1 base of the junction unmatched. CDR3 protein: CASSTSGGTGELFF. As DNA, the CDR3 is TGTGCCAGCAGCACTAGCGGGGGGACCGGGGAGCTGTTTTTT.

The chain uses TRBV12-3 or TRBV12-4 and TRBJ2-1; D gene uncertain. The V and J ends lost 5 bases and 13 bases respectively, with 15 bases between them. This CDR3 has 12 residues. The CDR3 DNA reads TGTGCCAGCAGTAGACGGACCGTAGATCAGTTCTTC. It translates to CASSRRTVDQFF.

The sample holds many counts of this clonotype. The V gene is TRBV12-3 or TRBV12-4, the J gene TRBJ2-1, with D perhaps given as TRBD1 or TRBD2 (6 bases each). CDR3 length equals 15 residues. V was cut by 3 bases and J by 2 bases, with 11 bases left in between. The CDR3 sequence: CASSFPGGAYNEQFF. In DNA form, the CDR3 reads TGTGCCAGCAGTTTCCCCGGGGGCGCCTACAATGAGCAGTTCTTC.

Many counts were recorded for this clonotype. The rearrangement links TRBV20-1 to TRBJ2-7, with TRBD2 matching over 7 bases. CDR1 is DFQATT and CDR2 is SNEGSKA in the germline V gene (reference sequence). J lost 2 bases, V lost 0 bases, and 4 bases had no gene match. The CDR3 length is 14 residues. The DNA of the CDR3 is TGCAGTGCTAGAGATCGGCTAGCGGCCTACGAGCAGTACTTC. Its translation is CSARDRLAAYEQYF.

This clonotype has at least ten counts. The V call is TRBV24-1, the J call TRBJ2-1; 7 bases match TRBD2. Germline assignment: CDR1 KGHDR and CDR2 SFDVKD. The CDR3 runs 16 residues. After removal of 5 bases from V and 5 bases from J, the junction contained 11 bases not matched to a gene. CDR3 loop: CATSGSRLAENNEQFF. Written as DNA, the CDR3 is TGTGCCACCAGTGGTAGTAGGCTAGCGGAAAACAATGAGCAGTTCTTC.

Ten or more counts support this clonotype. The CDR3 DNA is TGTGCCACCAGCAGAGATTCCTTGGCCGCTGGATATAAAAGACGGAAACAAGAGACCCAGTACTTC. The encoded protein is CATSRDSLAAGYKRRKQETQYF. This chain uses TRBV15 with TRBJ2-5; D unclear. From germline, CDR1 is LNHNV and CDR2 YYDKDF (reference sequence). V dropped 0 bases and J dropped 2 bases, with 31 bases sitting between them. This CDR3 comprises 22 residues.

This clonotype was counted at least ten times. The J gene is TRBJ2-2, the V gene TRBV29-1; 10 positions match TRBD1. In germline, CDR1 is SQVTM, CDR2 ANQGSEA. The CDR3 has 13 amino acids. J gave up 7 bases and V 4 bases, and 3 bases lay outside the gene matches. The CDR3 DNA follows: TGCAGCGTTGGACAGGGGGCGGTCGGGGAGCTGTTTTTT. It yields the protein CSVGQGAVGELFF.

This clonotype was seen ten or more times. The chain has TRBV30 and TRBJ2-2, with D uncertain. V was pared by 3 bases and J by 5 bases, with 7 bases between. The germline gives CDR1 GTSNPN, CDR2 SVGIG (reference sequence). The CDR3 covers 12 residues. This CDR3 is CAWRDITGELFF. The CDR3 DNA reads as TGTGCCTGGAGGGATATAACCGGGGAGCTGTTTTTT.

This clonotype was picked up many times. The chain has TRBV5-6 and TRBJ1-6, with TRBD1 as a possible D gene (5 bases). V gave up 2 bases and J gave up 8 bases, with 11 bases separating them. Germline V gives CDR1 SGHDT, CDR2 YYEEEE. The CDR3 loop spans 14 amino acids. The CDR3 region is CASSFRGTDSPLHF. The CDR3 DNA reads TGTGCCAGCAGCTTTCGGGGCACGGATTCACCCCTCCACTTT.

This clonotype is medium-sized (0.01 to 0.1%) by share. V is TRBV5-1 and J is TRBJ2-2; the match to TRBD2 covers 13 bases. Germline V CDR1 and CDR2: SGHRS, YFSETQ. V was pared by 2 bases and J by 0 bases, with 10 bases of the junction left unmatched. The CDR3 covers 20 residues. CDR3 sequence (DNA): TGCGCCAGCAGCTTCCGGACTAGCGGGGGTCGGGCCGCGAACACCGGGGAGCTGTTTTTT. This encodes CASSFRTSGGRAANTGELFF.

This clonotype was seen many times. Written as DNA, the CDR3 is TGTGCCAGCAGTTACTCGCTAGGAAACACCATATATTTT. It encodes CASSYSLGNTIYF. J is TRBJ1-3 and V is TRBV6-5; no firm D call. The CDR3 extends over 13 amino acids. Trimming took 0 bases from V and 4 from J, leaving 4 bases between them. Germline CDR1 reads MNHEY; CDR2 reads SVGAGI.

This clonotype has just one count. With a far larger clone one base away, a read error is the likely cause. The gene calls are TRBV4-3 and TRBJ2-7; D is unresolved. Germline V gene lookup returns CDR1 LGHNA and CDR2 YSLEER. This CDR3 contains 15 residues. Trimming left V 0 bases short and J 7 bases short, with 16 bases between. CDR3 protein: CASSQDGPSYNEQYF. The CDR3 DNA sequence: TGCGCCAGCAGCCAAGATGGCCCCTCCTACAATGAGCAGTACTTC.

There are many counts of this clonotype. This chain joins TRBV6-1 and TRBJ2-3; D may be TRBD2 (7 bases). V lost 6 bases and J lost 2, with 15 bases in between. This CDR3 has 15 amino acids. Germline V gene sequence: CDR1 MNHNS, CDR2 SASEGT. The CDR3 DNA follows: TGTGCCAGCAGAACCCAGGGGAGGGCCACAGATACGCAGTATTTT. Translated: CASRTQGRATDTQYF.